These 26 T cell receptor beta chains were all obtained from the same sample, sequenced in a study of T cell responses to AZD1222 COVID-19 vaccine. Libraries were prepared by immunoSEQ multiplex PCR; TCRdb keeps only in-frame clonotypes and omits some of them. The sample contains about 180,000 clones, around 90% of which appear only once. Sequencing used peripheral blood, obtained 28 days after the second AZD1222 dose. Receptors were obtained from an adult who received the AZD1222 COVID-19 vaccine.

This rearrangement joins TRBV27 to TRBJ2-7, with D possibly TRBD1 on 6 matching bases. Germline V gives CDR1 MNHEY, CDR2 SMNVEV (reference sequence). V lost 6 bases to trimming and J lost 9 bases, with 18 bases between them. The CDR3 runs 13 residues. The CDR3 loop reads CASSSTLKGVQYF. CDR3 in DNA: TGTGCCAGCAGCTCCACCCTCAAGGGGGTGCAGTACTTC.

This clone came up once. This chain's CDR3 is CASRSGTSGSRSYNEQFF. CDR3 nucleotide sequence: TGTGCCAGCAGGTCCGGGACTAGCGGGTCCAGGTCCTACAATGAGCAGTTCTTC. The chain joins TRBV7-3 to TRBJ2-1; TRBD2 agrees at 12 bases. This CDR3 spans 18 amino acids. V shed 6 bases and J 1 base; nucleotides not matched to a gene: 10. Germline V gene lookup returns CDR1 SGHTA and CDR2 FQGTGA. Full variable domain (rest looked up from reference TRBV7-3 and TRBJ2-1): GAGVSQTPSNKVTEKGKYVELRCDPISGHTALYWYRQSLGQGPEFLIYFQGTGAADDSGLPNDRFFAVRPEGSVSTLKIQRTERGDSAVYLCASRSGTSGSRSYNEQFFGPGTRLTVL.

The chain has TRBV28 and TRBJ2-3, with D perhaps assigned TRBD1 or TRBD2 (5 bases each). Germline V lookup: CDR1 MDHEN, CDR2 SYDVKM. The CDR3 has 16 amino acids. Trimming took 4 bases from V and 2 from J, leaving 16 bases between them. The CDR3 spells CASSSAASGTTDTQYF. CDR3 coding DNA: TGTGCCAGCAGTTCCGCCGCCTCAGGGACCACAGATACGCAGTATTTT.

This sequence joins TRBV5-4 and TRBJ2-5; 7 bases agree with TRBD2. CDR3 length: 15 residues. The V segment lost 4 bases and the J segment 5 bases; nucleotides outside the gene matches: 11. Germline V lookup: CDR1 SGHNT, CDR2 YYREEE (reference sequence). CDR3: CASSPTSWGRETQYF. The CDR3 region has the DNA TGTGCCAGCAGCCCGACTAGCTGGGGACGGGAGACCCAGTACTTC.

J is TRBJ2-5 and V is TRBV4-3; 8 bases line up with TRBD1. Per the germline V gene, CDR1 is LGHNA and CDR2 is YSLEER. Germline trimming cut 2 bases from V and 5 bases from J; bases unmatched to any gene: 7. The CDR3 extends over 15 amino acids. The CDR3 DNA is TGCGCCAGCAGCCAAACGACAGGGGCGGGCGAGACCCAGTACTTC. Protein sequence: CASSQTTGAGETQYF.

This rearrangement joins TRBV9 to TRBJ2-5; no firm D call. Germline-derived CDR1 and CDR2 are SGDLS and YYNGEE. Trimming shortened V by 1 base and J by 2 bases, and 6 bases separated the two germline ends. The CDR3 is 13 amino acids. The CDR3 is CASSVSLQETQYF. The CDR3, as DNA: TGTGCCAGCAGCGTAAGCTTACAAGAGACCCAGTACTTC.

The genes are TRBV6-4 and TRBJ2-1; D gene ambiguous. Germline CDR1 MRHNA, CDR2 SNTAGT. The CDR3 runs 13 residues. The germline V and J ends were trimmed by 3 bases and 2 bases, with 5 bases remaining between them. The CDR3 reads CASSEGPYNEQFF. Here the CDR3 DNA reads TGTGCCAGCAGTGAAGGGCCCTACAATGAGCAGTTCTTC.

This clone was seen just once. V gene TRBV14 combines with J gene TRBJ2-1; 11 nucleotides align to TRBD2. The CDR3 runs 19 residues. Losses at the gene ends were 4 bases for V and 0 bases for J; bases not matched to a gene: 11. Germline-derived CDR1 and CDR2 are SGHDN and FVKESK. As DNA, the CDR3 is TGTGCCAGCAGCCGCCCCGGACTAGCGGGCTCGAGCTCCTACAATGAGCAGTTCTTC. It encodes CASSRPGLAGSSSYNEQFF.

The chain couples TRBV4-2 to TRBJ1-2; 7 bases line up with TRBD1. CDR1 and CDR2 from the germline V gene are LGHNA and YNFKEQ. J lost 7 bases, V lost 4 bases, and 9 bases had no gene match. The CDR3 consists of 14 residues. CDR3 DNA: TGTGCCAGCAGCCCCGGAGACAGGGAAAGTGGCTACACCTTC. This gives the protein CASSPGDRESGYTF.

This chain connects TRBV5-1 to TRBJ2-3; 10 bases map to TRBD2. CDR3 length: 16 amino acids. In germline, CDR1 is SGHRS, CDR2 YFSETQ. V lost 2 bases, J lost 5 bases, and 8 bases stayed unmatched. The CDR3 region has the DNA TGCGCCAGCAGCTTAGGGCTAGCGGGAGTAGTAGATACGCAGTATTTT. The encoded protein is CASSLGLAGVVDTQYF. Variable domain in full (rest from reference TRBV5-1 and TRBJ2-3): KAGVTQTPRYLIKTRGQQVTLSCSPISGHRSVSWYQQTPGQGLQFLFEYFSETQRNKGNFPGRFSGRQFSNSRSEMNVSTLELGDSALYLCASSLGLAGVVDTQYFGPGTRLTVL.

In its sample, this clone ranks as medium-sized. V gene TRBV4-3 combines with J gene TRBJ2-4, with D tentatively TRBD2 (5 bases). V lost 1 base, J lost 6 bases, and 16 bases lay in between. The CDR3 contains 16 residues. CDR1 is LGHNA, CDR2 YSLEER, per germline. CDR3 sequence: CASSQAPPGSGNIQYF. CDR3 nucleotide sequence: TGCGCCAGCAGCCAAGCCCCCCCGGGATCAGGAAACATTCAGTACTTC.

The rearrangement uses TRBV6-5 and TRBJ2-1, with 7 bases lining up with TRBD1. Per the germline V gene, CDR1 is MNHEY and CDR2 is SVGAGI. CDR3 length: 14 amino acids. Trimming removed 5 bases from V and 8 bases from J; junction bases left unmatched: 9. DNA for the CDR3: TGTGCCAGCAGTCACCGACAGGGTATGGATGAGCAGTTCTTC. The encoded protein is CASSHRQGMDEQFF.

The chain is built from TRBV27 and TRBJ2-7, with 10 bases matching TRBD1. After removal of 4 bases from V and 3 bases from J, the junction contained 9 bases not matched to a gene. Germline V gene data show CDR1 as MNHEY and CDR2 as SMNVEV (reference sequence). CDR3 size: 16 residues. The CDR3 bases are TGTGCCAGCAGTTATCACCCGGGACAGGGGTACTACGAGCAGTACTTC. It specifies CASSYHPGQGYYEQYF.

The DNA of the CDR3 is TGTGCCAGCAGCTCAGACGTATACACTGAAGCTTTCTTT. It codes for CASSSDVYTEAFF. The genes are TRBV12-3 or TRBV12-4 and TRBJ1-1; D unclear. CDR3 length: 13 amino acids. V lost 6 bases and J 3 bases, leaving 11 bases between the germline ends.

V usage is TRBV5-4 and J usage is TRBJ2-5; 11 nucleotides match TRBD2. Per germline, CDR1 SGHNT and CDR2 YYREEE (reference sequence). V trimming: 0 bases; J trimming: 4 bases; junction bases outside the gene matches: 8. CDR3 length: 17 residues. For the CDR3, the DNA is TGTGCCAGCAGCTTGGGCCCAGAACTAGCGGGAGCAGAGACCCAGTACTTC. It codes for CASSLGPELAGAETQYF.

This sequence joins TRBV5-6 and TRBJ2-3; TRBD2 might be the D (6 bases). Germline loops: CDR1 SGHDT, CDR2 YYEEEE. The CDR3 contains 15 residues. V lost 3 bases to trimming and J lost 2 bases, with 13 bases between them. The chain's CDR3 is CASSWGSGPTDTQYF. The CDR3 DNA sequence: TGTGCCAGCAGCTGGGGTAGCGGCCCCACAGATACGCAGTATTTT.

The chain's CDR3 is CASKQGRAETQYF. In DNA, the CDR3 is TGTGCCAGCAAGCAGGGACGTGCGGAGACCCAGTACTTC. The chain is built from TRBV5-4 and TRBJ2-5; D is possibly TRBD1 or TRBD2 (5 bases each). V gave up 6 bases and J gave up 5 bases, with 14 bases separating them. Germline CDR1 SGHNT, CDR2 YYREEE (reference sequence). CDR3 size: 13 residues.

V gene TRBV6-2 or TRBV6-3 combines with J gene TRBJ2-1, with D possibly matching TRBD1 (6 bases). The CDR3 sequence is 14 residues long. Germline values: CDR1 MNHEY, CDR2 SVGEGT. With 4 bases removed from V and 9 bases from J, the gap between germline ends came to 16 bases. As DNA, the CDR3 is TGTGCCAGCAGTTCCGGGACACCGGTATCTGAGCAGTTCTTC. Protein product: CASSSGTPVSEQFF.

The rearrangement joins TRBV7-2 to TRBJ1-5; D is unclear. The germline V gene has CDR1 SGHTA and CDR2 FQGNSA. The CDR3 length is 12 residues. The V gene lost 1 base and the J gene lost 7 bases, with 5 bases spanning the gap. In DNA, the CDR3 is TGTGCCAGCAGCTTAGGGGCCCAGCCCCAGCATTTT. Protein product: CASSLGAQPQHF.

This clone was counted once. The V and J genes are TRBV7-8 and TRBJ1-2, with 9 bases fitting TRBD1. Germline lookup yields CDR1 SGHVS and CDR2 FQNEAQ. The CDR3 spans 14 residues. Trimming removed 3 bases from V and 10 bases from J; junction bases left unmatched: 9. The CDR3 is CASSLGQGRIHYTF. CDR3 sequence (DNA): TGTGCCAGCAGCTTGGGACAGGGCCGCATTCACTACACCTTC.

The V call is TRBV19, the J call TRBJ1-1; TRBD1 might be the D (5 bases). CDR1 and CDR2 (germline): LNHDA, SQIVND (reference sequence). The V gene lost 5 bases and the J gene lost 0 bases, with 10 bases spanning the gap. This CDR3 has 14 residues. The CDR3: CASSSGTVNTEAFF. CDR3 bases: TGTGCCAGTAGTTCCGGGACGGTGAACACTGAAGCTTTCTTT.

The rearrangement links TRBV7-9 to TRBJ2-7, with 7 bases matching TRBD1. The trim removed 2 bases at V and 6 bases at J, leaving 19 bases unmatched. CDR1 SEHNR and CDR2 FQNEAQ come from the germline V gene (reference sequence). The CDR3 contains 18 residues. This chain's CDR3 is CASSLNWGRGFSTGEQYF. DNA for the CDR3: TGTGCCAGCAGCTTAAACTGGGGCAGGGGGTTTTCTACGGGCGAGCAGTACTTC.

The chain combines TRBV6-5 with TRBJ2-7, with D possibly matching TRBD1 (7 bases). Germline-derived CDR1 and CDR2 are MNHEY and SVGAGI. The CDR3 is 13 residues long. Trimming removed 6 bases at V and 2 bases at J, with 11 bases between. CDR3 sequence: CASRRGTAYEQYF. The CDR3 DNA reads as TGTGCCAGCAGACGCGGGACAGCCTACGAGCAGTACTTC.

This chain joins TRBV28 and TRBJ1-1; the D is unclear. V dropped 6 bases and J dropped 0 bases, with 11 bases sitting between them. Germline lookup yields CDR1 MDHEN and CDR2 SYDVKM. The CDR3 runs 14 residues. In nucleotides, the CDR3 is TGTGCCAGCAGCCCCGCGGGGATGAACACTGAAGCTTTCTTT. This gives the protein CASSPAGMNTEAFF.

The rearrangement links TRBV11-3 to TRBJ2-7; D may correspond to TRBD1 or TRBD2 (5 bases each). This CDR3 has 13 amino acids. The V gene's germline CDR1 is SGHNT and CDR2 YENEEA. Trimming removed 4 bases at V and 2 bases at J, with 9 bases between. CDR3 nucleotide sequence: TGTGCCAGCAGCTCCGGGACGGCCTACGAGCAGTACTTC. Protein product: CASSSGTAYEQYF.

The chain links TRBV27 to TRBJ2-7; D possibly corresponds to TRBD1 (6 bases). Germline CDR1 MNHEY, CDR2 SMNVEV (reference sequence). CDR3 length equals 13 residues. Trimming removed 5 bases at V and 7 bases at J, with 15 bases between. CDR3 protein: CASSHPGVWEQYF. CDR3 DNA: TGTGCCAGCAGTCACCCAGGGGTCTGGGAGCAGTACTTC.